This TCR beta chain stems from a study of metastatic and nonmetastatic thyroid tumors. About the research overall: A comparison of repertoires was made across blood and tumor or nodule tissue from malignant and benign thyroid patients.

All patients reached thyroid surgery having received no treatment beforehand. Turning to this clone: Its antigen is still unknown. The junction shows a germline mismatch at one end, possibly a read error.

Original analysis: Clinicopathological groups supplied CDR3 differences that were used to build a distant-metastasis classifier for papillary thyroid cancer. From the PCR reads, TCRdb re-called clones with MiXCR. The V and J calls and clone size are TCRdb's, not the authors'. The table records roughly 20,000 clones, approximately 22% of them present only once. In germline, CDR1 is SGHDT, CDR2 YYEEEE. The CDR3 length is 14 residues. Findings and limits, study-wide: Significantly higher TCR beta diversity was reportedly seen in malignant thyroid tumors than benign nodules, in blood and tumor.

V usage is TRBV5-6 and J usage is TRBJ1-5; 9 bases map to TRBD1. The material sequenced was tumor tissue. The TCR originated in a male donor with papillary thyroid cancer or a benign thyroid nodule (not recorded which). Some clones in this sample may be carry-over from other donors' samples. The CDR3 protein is CASSLQGAYQPQHF. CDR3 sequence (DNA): TGTGCCAGCAGCTTACAGGGGGCGTATCAGCCCCAGCATTTC.